This record looks at one T cell receptor (beta chain) sequence and its context. Its target is not known. Libraries were prepared by immunoSEQ multiplex PCR; TCRdb keeps only in-frame clonotypes and omits some of them. The table shows 1.4 million or so clones, with 98% occurring only once. This CDR3 region has 17 residues. The germline V gene encodes CDR1 MGHDK and CDR2 SYGVNS. Trimming removed 0 bases at V and 3 bases at J, with 18 bases between. The data belong to a study of shared clonotypes between healthy human individuals. Overall study results and limits: Non-shared clonotypes displayed generation probabilities falling below those of clonotypes present in all four donors.

Sequenced sample: naive CD4+ T cells sorted from blood. As for subset: CD45RA+ positively selected. The chain is built from TRBV25-1 and TRBJ2-7; D not resolved. The origin of this receptor is a man aged 30 to 39 in good health. The CDR3 loop reads CASSEYGSWADHYEQYF. The CDR3 DNA is TGTGCCAGCAGTGAATACGGGTCCTGGGCAGACCACTACGAGCAGTACTTC.